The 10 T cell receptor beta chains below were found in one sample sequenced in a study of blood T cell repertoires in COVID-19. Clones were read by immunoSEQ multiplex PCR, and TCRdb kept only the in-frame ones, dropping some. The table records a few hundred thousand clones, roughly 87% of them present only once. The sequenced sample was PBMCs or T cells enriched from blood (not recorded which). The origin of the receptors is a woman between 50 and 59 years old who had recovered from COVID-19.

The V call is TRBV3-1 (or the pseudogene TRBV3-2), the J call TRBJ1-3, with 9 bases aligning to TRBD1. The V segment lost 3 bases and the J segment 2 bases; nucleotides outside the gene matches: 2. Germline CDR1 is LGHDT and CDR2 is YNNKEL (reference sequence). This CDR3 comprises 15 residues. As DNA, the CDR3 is TGTGCCAGCAGCCAGACAGGGGGAGCTGGAAACACCATATATTTT. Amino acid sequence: CASSQTGGAGNTIYF.

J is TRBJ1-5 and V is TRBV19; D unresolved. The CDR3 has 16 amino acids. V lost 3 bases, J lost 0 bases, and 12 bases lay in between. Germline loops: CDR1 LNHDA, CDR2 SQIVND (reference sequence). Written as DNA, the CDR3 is TGTGCCAGTAGTATTTCCCCAGATGCTAGCAATCAGCCCCAGCATTTT. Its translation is CASSISPDASNQPQHF.

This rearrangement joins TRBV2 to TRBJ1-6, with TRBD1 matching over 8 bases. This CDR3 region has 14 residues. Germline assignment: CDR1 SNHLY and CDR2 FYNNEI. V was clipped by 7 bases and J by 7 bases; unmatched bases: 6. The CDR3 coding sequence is TGTGCCAGCACCCTGGACAGGGCCAATTCACCCCTCCACTTT. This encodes CASTLDRANSPLHF.

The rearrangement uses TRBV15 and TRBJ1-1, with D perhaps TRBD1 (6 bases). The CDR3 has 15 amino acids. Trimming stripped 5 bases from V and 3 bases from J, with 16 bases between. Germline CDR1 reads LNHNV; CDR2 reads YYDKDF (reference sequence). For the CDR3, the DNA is TGTGCCACCAGCGGGGGATTAAGACAGGACACTGAAGCTTTCTTT. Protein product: CATSGGLRQDTEAFF.

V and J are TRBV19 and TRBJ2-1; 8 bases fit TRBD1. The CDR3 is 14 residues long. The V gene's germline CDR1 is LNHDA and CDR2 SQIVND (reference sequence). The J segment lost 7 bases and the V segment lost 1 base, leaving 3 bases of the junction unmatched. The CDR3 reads CASSIGQGRNEQFF. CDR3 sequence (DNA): TGTGCCAGTAGTATAGGACAGGGGAGGAATGAGCAGTTCTTC.

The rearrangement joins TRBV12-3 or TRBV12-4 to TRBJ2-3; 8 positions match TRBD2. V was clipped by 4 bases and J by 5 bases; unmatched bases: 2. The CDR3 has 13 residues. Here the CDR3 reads CASSYGTRDTQYF. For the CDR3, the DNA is TGTGCCAGCAGTTACGGGACTAGAGATACGCAGTATTTT.

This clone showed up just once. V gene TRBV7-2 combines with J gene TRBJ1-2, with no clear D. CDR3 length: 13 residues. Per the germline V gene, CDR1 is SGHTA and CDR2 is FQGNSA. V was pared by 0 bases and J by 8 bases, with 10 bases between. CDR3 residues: CASSLAGSKGYTF. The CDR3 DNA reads TGTGCCAGCAGCTTAGCAGGGAGTAAAGGCTACACCTTC.

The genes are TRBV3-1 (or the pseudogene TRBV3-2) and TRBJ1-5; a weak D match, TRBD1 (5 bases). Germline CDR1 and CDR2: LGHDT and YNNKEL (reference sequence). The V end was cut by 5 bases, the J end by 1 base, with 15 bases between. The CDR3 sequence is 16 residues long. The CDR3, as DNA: TGTGCCAGCAGCGCGGGGACGGGGGGAAGCAATCAGCCCCAGCATTTT. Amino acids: CASSAGTGGSNQPQHF.

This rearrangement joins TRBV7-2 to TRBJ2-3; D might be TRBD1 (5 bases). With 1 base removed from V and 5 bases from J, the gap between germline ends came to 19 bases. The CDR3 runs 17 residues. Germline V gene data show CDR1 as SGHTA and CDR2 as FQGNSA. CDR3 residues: CASSLGTGMGPEDTQYF. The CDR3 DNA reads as TGTGCCAGCAGCTTAGGGACCGGAATGGGGCCGGAAGATACGCAGTATTTT.

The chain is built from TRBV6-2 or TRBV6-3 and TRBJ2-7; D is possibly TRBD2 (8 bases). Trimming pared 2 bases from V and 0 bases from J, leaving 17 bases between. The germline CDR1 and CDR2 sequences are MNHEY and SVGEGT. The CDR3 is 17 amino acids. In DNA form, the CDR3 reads TGTGCCAGCAGTTACGGGACTAGGGGGCGGAACTCCTACGAGCAGTACTTC. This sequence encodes CASSYGTRGRNSYEQYF.